The clone carrying this TCR beta chain was detected a few times. Antigen specificity is unknown. Primers used in a second PCR of roughly 6 to 11 cycles were a sample-barcoded 5' primer and a J-beta primer mix. At least 2.5 million CDR3-containing paired-end reads were obtained per sample. MiXCR was run by TCRdb on the 5' RACE reads, yielding one entry per CDR3 protein. The table records 700,000 to 900,000 distinct CDR3 sequences, roughly 53% of them present only once. This record comes from a study of blood T cells in healthy people across ages. Study results and limitations: Naive T cell percentage showed a strong correlation with TCR beta diversity. Getting older went along with TCR beta diversity per million T cells dropping roughly linearly. Diversity was higher, and naive CD4+ cells more numerous, in long-lived donors than in aged donors.

Sample: blood. The clonotype was recovered from a man aged 80 or over in good health.

CDR3 sequence reads: CSARSMDGRFGEKLFF. CDR3 bases: TGCAGTGCTAGAAGCATGGACGGCCGCTTCGGAGAAAAACTGTTTTTT. The chain joins TRBV20-1 to TRBJ1-4; D remains ambiguous. CDR3 length: 16 amino acids. Germline V gene lookup returns CDR1 DFQATT and CDR2 SNEGSKA (reference sequence). Trimming took off 2 bases at V and 8 bases at J, with 21 bases between the two ends.